This T cell receptor (beta chain) was recovered during a study of T cell changes during pregnancy in multiple sclerosis. Method: immunoSEQ multiplex PCR; TCRdb's copy keeps in-frame clones and lacks some. The table shows tens of thousands of clones, with around 92% occurring only once. Germline V CDR1 and CDR2: MGHRA, YSYEKL. The CDR3 has 19 amino acids. Unmatched junction bases numbered 14, after V lost 4 bases and J lost 0 bases. This TCR was recovered from a female donor in good health, enrolled as a control in a pregnancy study. The rearrangement uses TRBV4-1 and TRBJ2-7, with 11 bases matching TRBD2. The sample was peripheral blood, taken in the second trimester of pregnancy. CDR3 nucleotide sequence: TGCGCCAGCAGCCCTCGTGATAGCGGGAGGGTCAAAAGCTCCTACGAGCAGTACTTC. It translates to CASSPRDSGRVKSSYEQYF.